This TCR beta chain was captured in a study of T cell responses to AZD1222 COVID-19 vaccine. Whole-study findings and limits: Recipients of AZD1222 seropositive at baseline numbered only 5 to 7. The span of vaccine-associated CD4 TCRs extended across spike, with dominance at 160-218 and 743-854. All repertoire sampling was performed exclusively after the peak T cell response.

Germline V gene data show CDR1 as SGHRS and CDR2 as YFSETQ. The trim removed 9 bases at V and 1 base at J, leaving 6 bases unmatched. This CDR3 contains 14 residues. Method: immunoSEQ multiplex PCR; TCRdb's copy keeps in-frame clones and lacks some. Altogether tens of thousands of clones are present, roughly nine tenths being singletons, with the ten largest covering over 5%. The sample holds one count of this clone. What it recognizes is unknown. Pooling covered second doses at about 4 or about 12 weeks. The clonotype was recovered from an adult who received the AZD1222 COVID-19 vaccine. The V gene is TRBV5-1, the J gene TRBJ2-2, with TRBD1 identical over 7 bases. The specimen comprised peripheral blood, sampled 28 days after the second AZD1222 dose. The CDR3 reads CATYRDRNTGELFF. The CDR3 region has the DNA TGCGCCACTTACCGGGACAGGAACACCGGGGAGCTGTTTTTT.